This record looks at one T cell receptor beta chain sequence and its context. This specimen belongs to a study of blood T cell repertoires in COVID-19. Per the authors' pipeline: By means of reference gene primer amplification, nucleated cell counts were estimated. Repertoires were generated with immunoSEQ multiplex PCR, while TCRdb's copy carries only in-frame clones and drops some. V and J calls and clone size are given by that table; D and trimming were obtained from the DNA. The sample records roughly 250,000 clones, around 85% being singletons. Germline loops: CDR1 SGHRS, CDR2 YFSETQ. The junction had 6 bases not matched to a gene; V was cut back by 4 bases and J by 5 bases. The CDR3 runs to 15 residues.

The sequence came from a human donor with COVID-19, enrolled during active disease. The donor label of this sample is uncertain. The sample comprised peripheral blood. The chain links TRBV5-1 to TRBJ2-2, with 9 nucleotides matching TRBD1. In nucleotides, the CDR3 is TGCGCCAGCAGCGTAGGGACAGGGAGAACCGGGGAGCTGTTTTTT. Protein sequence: CASSVGTGRTGELFF.